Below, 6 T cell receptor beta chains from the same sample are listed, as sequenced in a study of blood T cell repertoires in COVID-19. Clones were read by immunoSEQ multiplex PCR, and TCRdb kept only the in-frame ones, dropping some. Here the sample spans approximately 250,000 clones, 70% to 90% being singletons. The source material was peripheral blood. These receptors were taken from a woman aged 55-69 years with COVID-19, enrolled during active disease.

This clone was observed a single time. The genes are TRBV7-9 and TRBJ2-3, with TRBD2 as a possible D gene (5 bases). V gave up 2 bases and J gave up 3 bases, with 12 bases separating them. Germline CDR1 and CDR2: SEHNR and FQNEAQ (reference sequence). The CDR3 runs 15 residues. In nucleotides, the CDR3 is TGTGCCAGCAGCTTATTCTCTAGCCCGACAGATACGCAGTATTTT. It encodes CASSLFSSPTDTQYF.

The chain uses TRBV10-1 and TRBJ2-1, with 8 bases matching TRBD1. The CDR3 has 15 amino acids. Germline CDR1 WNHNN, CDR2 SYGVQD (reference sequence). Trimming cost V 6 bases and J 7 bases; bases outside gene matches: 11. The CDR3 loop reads CASSDAGTGNNEQFF. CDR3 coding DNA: TGCGCCAGCAGCGACGCCGGGACAGGTAATAATGAGCAGTTCTTC.

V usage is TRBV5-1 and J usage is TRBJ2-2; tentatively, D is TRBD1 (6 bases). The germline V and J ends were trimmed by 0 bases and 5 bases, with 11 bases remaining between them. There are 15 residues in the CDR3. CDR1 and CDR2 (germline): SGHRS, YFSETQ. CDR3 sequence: CASSLADRPTGELFF. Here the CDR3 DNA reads TGCGCCAGCAGCTTGGCTGACAGGCCAACCGGGGAGCTGTTTTTT.

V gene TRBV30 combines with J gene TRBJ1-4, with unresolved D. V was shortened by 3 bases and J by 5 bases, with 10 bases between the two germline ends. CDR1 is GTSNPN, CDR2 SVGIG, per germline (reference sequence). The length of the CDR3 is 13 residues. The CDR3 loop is CAWRLSENEKLFF. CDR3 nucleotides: TGTGCCTGGAGATTAAGTGAGAATGAAAAACTGTTTTTT.

The CDR3: CASSVGQGVPYNEQFF. The CDR3 bases are TGTGCCAGCAGCGTAGGTCAGGGGGTTCCCTACAATGAGCAGTTCTTC. The rearrangement links TRBV9 to TRBJ2-1; 7 bases fit TRBD1. This CDR3 comprises 16 residues. The germline CDR1 and CDR2 sequences are SGDLS and YYNGEE. The V and J ends lost 0 bases and 2 bases, in that order; junction bases with no gene match: 5. The full variable domain, completed using reference TRBV9 and TRBJ2-1, is DSGVTQTPKHLITATGQRVTLRCSPRSGDLSVYWYQQSLDQGLQFLIQYYNGEERAKGNILERFSAQQFPDLHSELNLSSLELGDSALYFCASSVGQGVPYNEQFFGPGTRLTVL.

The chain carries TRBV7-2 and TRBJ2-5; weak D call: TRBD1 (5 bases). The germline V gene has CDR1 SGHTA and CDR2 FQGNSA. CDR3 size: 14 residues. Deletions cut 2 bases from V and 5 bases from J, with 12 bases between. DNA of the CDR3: TGTGCCAGCAGCTTACCCAGGGTGCGGGAGACCCAGTACTTC. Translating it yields CASSLPRVRETQYF.